The clone carrying this T cell receptor beta chain occurred a few times. From the RT-PCR reads, TCRdb called clonotypes with MiXCR, one entry per CDR3 protein. Here the sample spans more than 550,000 distinct CDR3 sequences, approximately 15% being singletons. There are 18 residues in the CDR3. Germline loops: CDR1 SGHVS, CDR2 FQNEAQ. Losses at the gene ends were 7 bases for V and 6 bases for J; bases not matched to a gene: 15. The chain employs TRBV7-8 and TRBJ2-3, with 14 bases matching TRBD2. The sample was memory CD4+ T cells from blood. The sequence was collected from a female donor in good health, serving as a healthy control. CDR3 protein: CASTKITGTSGRGDTQYF. Here the CDR3 DNA reads TGTGCCAGCACAAAAATTACCGGGACTAGCGGGAGAGGGGATACGCAGTATTTT.